A single sample gave rise to the 18 T cell receptor beta chains below, sequenced in a study of molecular identifiers for immune sequencing clone quantification. TCRdb recomputed calls from the PCR reads with MiXCR, one row per CDR3 protein. In the table there are 490,000 or so distinct CDR3 sequences, around 23% of which are singletons. Sequenced: naive CD8+ T cells from blood, with Jurkat cell RNA spiked in. The subset: FACS-sorted CD8+CD4-CCR7+CD45RA+ naive T cells. The receptors originated from a human donor in good health. Some libraries in this study had Jurkat cell RNA spiked in.

There are many counts of this clonotype. This chain's CDR3 is CAISDGQGVDTQYF. DNA for the CDR3: TGTGCCATCAGTGACGGACAGGGGGTAGATACGCAGTATTTT. The J gene is TRBJ2-3, the V gene TRBV10-3; TRBD1 aligns across 10 bases. CDR1 is ENHRY and CDR2 is SYGVKD in the germline V gene. The length of the CDR3 is 14 residues. V lost 3 bases and J lost 5; bases outside the gene matches: 2.

This clonotype was found a few times. The chain links TRBV4-1 to TRBJ2-3; TRBD1 aligns across 7 bases. Germline CDR1 MGHRA, CDR2 YSYEKL. This CDR3 is 14 amino acids long. Trimming took 4 bases from V and 4 from J; bases not matched to a gene: 5. CDR3 sequence (DNA): TGCGCCAGCAGCCTGGACAGGTCGGCAGATACGCAGTATTTT. It is translated as CASSLDRSADTQYF.

Details on this clonotype: A much larger clone sits a single nucleotide away, making a read error possible. The CDR3 nucleotides read TGTGCCAGAAGTTACTGGCACGGGAGGGACACAGATACGCAGTATTTT. Amino acids: CARSYWHGRDTDTQYF. The V gene is TRBV6-5, the J gene TRBJ2-3; 8 bases align to TRBD2. Looked up from germline, CDR1 is MNHEY and CDR2 is SVGAGI. There are 16 residues in the CDR3.

This clonotype has a count of ten or more. V is TRBV29-1 and J is TRBJ2-2; 9 nucleotides line up with TRBD2. This CDR3 spans 15 amino acids. The germline V gene has CDR1 SQVTM and CDR2 ANQGSEA. Trimming took 2 bases from V and 0 from J; bases not matched to a gene: 1. CDR3 region: CSVELAGTNTGELFF. Here the CDR3 DNA reads TGCAGCGTTGAACTAGCGGGAACGAACACCGGGGAGCTGTTTTTT.

J is TRBJ2-3 and V is TRBV28; 9 nucleotides match TRBD2. From germline, CDR1 is MDHEN and CDR2 SYDVKM. This CDR3 is built from 15 residues. V was clipped by 4 bases and J by 4 bases; unmatched bases: 6. The CDR3 sequence is CASSYRLAAPDTQYF. The CDR3 nucleotides read TGTGCCAGCAGTTATCGACTAGCGGCCCCAGATACGCAGTATTTT. The full variable domain, in which reference TRBV28 and TRBJ2-3 provide the parts outside the CDR3, is DVKVTQSSRYLVKRTGEKVFLECVQDMDHENMFWYRQDPGLGLRLIYFSYDVKMKEKGDIPEGYSVSREKKERFSLILESASTNQTSMYLCASSYRLAAPDTQYFGPGTRLTVL.

This clonotype was counted many times. The V gene is TRBV4-3, the J gene TRBJ1-1; TRBD1 agrees at 7 bases. The CDR3 runs 15 residues. The germline gives CDR1 LGHNA, CDR2 YSLEER. V gave up 3 bases and J gave up 0 bases; unmatched junction bases: 4. In nucleotides, the CDR3 is TGCGCCAGCAGCCACGGAACAGGGGTGAACACTGAAGCTTTCTTT. As protein: CASSHGTGVNTEAFF.

As concerns this clonotype: A read error may be the cause here, since a much bigger clone is one base away. No conserved phenylalanine or tryptophan ends this CDR3, so it is likely a read error. The chain carries TRBV7-9 and TRBJ2-7; D not certain. The ends were cut back, 8 bases at V and 5 bases at J, with 16 bases in the middle. The CDR3 has 13 residues. Germline CDR1 is SEHNR and CDR2 is FQNEAQ (reference sequence). DNA for the CDR3: TGTGCCAGCGTCAGCTCTCTGCGAGACGAGCAGTACCTC. Its protein product is CASVSSLRDEQYL.

The chain couples TRBV12-3 or TRBV12-4 to TRBJ2-2; D might be TRBD2 (6 bases). The V end lost 6 bases, the J end lost 4 bases, and 18 bases lay between the germline ends. The CDR3 runs to 16 residues. The CDR3 DNA follows: TGTGCCAGCAGCCACGTGGGGGGTGTGGGCACCGGGGAGCTGTTTTTT. Residues: CASSHVGGVGTGELFF.

V gene TRBV20-1 combines with J gene TRBJ1-1; 8 nucleotides line up with TRBD1. J lost 2 bases, V lost 3 bases, and 8 bases had no gene match. In germline, CDR1 is DFQATT, CDR2 SNEGSKA (reference sequence). The CDR3 has 15 residues. CDR3 residues: CSASNYRGKNTEAFF. CDR3 in DNA: TGCAGTGCTAGCAACTACAGGGGGAAAAACACTGAAGCTTTCTTT.

The J gene is TRBJ2-2, the V gene TRBV24-1; 8 bases map to TRBD1. This CDR3 is built from 18 residues. V gave up 12 bases and J gave up 1 base; unmatched junction bases: 18. The germline CDR1 and CDR2 sequences are KGHDR and SFDVKD. For the CDR3, the DNA is TGTGCCCCCCGTGATTTGCGCGGTGGACAGGGGAACACCGGGGAGCTGTTTTTT. Amino acid sequence: CAPRDLRGGQGNTGELFF.

Details on this clonotype: A much more abundant neighbour one base away suggests this may be a read error. The chain couples TRBV5-6 to TRBJ1-1; tentatively, D is TRBD1 (5 bases). The CDR3 covers 16 residues. CDR1 is SGHDT and CDR2 is YYEEEE in the germline V gene. The V end was cut by 7 bases, the J end by 1 base, with 20 bases between. DNA of the CDR3: TGTGCCAGCGGGAGCAAGACACAGGACACGAACACTGAAGCTTTCTTT. Translating gives CASGSKTQDTNTEAFF.

This clonotype was detected many times. V is TRBV19 and J is TRBJ1-1; maybe TRBD1 (5 bases). V lost 5 bases to trimming and J lost 4 bases, with 14 bases between them. Looked up from germline, CDR1 is LNHDA and CDR2 is SQIVND (reference sequence). CDR3 length equals 14 residues. This CDR3 is CASSPGARGTEAFF. The CDR3 region has the DNA TGTGCCAGTAGTCCCGGGGCCCGGGGCACTGAAGCTTTCTTT.

This clonotype was counted a few times. V and J are TRBV11-2 and TRBJ2-2; 14 bases fit TRBD2. The CDR3 is 21 amino acids. CDR1 and CDR2 (germline): SGHAT, FQNNGV. J gave up 3 bases and V 5 bases, and 17 bases lay outside the gene matches. This chain's CDR3 is CASSPFKPGLAGEEYTGELFF. For the CDR3, the DNA is TGTGCCAGCAGCCCCTTCAAACCGGGACTAGCGGGAGAGGAGTACACCGGGGAGCTGTTTTTT.

The chain has TRBV7-2 and TRBJ1-5; D is ambiguous. CDR1 is SGHTA and CDR2 is FQGNSA in the germline V gene. The CDR3 loop spans 15 amino acids. V lost 2 bases and J lost 7, with 15 bases in between. The CDR3 bases are TGTGCCAGCAGCTTATTGCTCCGGGGTGGGCAGCCCCAGCATTTT. Protein: CASSLLLRGGQPQHF.

The table lists this clonotype with many counts. The rearrangement links TRBV7-9 to TRBJ1-4; D is ambiguous. The V gene lost 1 base and the J gene lost 8 bases, with 20 bases spanning the gap. Germline V gene data show CDR1 as SEHNR and CDR2 as FQNEAQ (reference sequence). This CDR3 contains 17 residues. CDR3 residues: CASSLEWSERKGEKLFF. CDR3 DNA sequence: TGTGCCAGCAGCTTAGAATGGTCTGAACGGAAAGGAGAAAAACTGTTTTTT.

The V call is TRBV19, the J call TRBJ1-2; 7 positions agree with TRBD1. V lost 5 bases, J lost 4 bases, and 10 bases stayed unmatched. This CDR3 has 15 residues. The germline V gene encodes CDR1 LNHDA and CDR2 SQIVND (reference sequence). This CDR3 is CASSVSGTVFYGYTF. CDR3 nucleotide sequence: TGTGCCAGTAGTGTGAGTGGGACAGTTTTCTATGGCTACACCTTC.

This clonotype was seen only a few times. The gene calls are TRBV9 and TRBJ1-5; TRBD1 matches 8 bases. The CDR3 is 13 amino acids. Germline V gene lookup returns CDR1 SGDLS and CDR2 YYNGEE. V gave up 3 bases and J gave up 7 bases; unmatched junction bases: 3. This CDR3 reads CASSGGTGQPQHF. CDR3 in DNA: TGTGCCAGCAGCGGAGGGACAGGCCAGCCCCAGCATTTT. Filled out from reference TRBV9 and TRBJ1-5, the complete variable domain reads DSGVTQTPKHLITATGQRVTLRCSPRSGDLSVYWYQQSLDQGLQFLIQYYNGEERAKGNILERFSAQQFPDLHSELNLSSLELGDSALYFCASSGGTGQPQHFGDGTRLSIL.

This clonotype showed up many times. The chain carries TRBV20-1 and TRBJ2-5; D remains unclear. Trimming pared 0 bases from V and 9 bases from J, leaving 11 bases between. The V gene's germline CDR1 is DFQATT and CDR2 SNEGSKA (reference sequence). The CDR3 is made up of 12 amino acids. The CDR3 bases are TGCAGTGCTAGAGACAGGTCCGTGGCCCAGTACTTC. Residues: CSARDRSVAQYF.